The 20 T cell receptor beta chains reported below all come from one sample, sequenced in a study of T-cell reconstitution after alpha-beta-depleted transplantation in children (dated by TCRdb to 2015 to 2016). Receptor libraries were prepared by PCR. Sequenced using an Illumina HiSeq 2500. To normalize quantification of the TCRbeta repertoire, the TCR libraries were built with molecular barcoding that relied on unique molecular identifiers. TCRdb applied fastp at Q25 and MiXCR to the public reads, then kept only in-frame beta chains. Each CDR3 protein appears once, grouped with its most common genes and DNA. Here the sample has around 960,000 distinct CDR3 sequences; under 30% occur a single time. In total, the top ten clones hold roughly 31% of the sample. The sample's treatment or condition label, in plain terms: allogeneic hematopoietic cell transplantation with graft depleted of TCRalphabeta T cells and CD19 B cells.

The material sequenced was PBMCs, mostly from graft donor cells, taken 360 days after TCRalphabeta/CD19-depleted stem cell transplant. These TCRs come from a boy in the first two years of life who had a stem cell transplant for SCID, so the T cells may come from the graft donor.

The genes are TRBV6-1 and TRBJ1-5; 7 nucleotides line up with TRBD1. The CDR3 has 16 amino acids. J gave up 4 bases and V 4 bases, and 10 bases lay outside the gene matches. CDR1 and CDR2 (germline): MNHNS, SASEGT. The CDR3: CASSVARGLDNQPQHF. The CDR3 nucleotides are TGTGCCAGCAGTGTGGCCAGGGGGTTAGATAATCAGCCCCAGCATTTT.

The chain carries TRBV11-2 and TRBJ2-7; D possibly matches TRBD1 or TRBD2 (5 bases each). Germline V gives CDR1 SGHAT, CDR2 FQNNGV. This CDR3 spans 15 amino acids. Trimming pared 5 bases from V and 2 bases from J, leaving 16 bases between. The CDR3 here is CASSPGAGVTYEQYF. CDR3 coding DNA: TGTGCCAGCAGCCCTGGGGCGGGCGTTACCTACGAGCAGTACTTC.

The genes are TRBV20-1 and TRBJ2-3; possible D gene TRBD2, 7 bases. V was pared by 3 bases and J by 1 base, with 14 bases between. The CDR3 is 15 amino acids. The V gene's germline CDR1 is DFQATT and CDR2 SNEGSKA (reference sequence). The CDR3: CSASRGGQGTDTQYF. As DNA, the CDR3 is TGCAGTGCTAGTAGGGGGGGGCAGGGCACAGATACGCAGTATTTT.

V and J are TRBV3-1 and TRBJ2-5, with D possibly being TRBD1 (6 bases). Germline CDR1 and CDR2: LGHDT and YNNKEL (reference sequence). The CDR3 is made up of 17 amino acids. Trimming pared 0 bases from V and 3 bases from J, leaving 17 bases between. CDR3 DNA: TGTGCCAGCAGCCAAGATTTCCACCAACCAGGGGAAGAGACCCAGTACTTC. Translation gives CASSQDFHQPGEETQYF.

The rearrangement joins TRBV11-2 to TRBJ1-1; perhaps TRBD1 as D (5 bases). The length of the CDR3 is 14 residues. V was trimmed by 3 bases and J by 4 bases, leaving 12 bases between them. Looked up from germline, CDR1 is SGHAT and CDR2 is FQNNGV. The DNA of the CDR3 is TGTGCCAGCAGCTTGAAATGGGGCAGCACTGAAGCTTTCTTT. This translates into CASSLKWGSTEAFF.

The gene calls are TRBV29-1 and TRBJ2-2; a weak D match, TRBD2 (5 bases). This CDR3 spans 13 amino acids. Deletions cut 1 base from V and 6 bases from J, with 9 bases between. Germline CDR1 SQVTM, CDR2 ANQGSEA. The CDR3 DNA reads TGCAGCGTTGAAGGCCAGGAGGCCGGGGAGCTGTTTTTT. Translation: CSVEGQEAGELFF.

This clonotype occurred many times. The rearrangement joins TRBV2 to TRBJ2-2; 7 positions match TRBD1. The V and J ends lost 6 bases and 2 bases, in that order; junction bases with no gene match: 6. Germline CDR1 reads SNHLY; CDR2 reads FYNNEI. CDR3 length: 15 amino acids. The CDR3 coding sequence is TGTGCCAGCAGAAGGGGACAGATAAACACCGGGGAGCTGTTTTTT. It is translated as CASRRGQINTGELFF.

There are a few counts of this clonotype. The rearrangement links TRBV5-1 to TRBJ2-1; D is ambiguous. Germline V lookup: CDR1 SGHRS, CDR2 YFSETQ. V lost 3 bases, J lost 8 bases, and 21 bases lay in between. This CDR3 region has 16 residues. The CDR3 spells CASSSRPRHGSHEQFF. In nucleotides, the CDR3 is TGCGCCAGCAGCTCCCGGCCAAGGCATGGCTCACATGAGCAGTTCTTC.

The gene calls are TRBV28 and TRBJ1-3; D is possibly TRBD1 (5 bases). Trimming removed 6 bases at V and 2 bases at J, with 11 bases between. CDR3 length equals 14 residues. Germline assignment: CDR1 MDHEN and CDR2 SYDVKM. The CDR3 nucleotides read TGTGCCAGCAGACCACAGGTCCCTGGAAACACCATATATTTT. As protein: CASRPQVPGNTIYF.

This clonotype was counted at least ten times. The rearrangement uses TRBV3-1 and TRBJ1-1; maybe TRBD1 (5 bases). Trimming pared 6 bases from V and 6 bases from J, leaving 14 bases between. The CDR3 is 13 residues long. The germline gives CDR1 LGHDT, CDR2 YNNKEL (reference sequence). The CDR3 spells CASSPRDYSEAFF. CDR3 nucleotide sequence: TGTGCCAGCAGTCCCAGGGACTATTCTGAAGCTTTCTTT. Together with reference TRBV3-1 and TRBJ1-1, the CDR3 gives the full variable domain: DTAVSQTPKYLVTQMGNDKSIKCEQNLGHDTMYWYKQDSKKFLKIMFSYNNKELIINETVPNRFSPKSPDKAHLNLHINSLELGDSAVYFCASSPRDYSEAFFGQGTRLTVV.

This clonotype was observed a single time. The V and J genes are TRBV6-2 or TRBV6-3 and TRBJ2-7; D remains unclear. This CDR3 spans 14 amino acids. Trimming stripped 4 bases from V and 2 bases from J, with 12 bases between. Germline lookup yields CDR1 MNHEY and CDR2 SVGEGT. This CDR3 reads CASSSLGPTYEQYF. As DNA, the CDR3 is TGTGCCAGCAGTTCACTCGGGCCGACCTACGAGCAGTACTTC.

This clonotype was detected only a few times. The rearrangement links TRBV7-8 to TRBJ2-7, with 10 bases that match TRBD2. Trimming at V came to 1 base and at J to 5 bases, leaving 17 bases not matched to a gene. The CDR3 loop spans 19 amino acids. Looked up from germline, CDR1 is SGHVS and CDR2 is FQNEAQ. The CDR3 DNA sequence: TGTGCCAGCAGCTTAGTACGGTCACTAGCGGGGCCCGATGGCGACGAGCAGTACTTC. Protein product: CASSLVRSLAGPDGDEQYF.

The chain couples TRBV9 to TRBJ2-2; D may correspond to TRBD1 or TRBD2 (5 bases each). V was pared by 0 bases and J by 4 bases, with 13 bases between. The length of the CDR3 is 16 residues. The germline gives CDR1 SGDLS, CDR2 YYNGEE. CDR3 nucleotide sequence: TGTGCCAGCAGCGTAGGAGTGGGGGACGTCACCGGGGAGCTGTTTTTT. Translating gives CASSVGVGDVTGELFF.

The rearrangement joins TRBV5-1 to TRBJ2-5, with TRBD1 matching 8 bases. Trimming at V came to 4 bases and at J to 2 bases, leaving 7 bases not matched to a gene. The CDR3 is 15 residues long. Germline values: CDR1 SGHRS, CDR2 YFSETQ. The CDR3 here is CASSIPRDRQETQYF. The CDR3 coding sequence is TGCGCCAGCAGCATACCTCGGGACAGGCAAGAGACCCAGTACTTC.

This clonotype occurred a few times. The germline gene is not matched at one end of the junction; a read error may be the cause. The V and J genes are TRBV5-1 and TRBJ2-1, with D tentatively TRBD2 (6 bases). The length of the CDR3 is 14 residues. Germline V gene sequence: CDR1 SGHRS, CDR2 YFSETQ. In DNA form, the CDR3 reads TGCGCCAGCGGCTTGAACCTCGGGGGCAATGAGCAGTTCTTC. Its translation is CASGLNLGGNEQFF.

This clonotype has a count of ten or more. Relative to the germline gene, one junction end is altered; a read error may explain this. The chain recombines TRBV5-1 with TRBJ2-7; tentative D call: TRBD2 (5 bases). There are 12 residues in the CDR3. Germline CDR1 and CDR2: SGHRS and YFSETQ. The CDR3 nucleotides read TGTGCCAGCAGCTTACTAGGGCACGAGCAGTACTTC. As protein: CASSLLGHEQYF.

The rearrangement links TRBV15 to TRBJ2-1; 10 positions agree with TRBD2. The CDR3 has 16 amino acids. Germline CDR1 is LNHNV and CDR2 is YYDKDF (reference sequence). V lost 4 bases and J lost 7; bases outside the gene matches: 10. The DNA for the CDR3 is TGTGCCACCAGCACAGCGGGAGGGGGGCGATTGAATGAGCAGTTCTTC. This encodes CATSTAGGGRLNEQFF.

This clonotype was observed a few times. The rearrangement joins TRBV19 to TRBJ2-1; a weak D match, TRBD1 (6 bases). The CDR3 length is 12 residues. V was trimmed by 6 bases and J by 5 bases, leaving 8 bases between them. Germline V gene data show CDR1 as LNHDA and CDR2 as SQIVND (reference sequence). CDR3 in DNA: TGTGCCAGTAGGGGGGCGGACAATGAGCAGTTCTTC. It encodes CASRGADNEQFF.

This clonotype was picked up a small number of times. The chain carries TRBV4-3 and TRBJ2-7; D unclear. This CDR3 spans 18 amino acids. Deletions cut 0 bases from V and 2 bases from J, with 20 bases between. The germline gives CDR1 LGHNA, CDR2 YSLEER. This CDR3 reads CASSQDLILRTEPYEQYF. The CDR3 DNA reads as TGCGCCAGCAGCCAAGATTTGATTCTTCGGACGGAACCCTACGAGCAGTACTTC.

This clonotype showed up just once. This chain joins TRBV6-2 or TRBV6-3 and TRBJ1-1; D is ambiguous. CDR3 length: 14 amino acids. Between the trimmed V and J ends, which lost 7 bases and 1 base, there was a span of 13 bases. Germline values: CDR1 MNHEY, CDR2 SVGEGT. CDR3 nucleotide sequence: TGTGCCAGCACCAATTACGCGGGGAACACTGAAGCTTTCTTT. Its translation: CASTNYAGNTEAFF.